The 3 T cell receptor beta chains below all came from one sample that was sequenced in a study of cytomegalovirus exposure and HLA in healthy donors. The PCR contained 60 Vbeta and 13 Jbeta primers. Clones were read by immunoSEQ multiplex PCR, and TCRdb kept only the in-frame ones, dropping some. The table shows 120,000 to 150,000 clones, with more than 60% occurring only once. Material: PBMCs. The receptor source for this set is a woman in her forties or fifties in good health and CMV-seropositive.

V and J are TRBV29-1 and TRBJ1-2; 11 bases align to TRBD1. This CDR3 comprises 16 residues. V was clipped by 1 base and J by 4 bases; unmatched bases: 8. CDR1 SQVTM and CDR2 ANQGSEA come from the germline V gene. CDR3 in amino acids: CSVEGDRGRVSYGYTF. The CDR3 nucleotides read TGCAGCGTTGAAGGGGACAGGGGGAGAGTGTCCTATGGCTACACCTTC.

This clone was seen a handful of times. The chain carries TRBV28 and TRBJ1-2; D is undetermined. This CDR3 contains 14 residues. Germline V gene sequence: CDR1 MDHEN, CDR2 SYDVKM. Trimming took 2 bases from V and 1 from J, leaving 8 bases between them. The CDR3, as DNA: TGTGCCAGCAGTTTAATAACAGATAACTATGGCTACACCTTC. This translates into CASSLITDNYGYTF.

The CDR3: CASSQGTVSGDIQYF. CDR3 in DNA: TGTGCCAGCAGCCAAGGGACGGTCTCCGGGGACATTCAGTACTTC. This rearrangement joins TRBV14 to TRBJ2-4; tentatively, D is TRBD2 (5 bases). Germline-derived CDR1 and CDR2 are SGHDN and FVKESK. Trimming cost V 1 base and J 8 bases, with 15 bases left between them. CDR3 length: 15 residues. The complete variable domain, with remaining parts taken from reference TRBV14 and TRBJ2-4, reads EAGVTQFPSHSVIEKGQTVTLRCDPISGHDNLYWYRRVMGKEIKFLLHFVKESKQDESGMPNNRFLAERTGGTYSTLKVQPAELEDSGVYFCASSQGTVSGDIQYFGAGTRLSVL.